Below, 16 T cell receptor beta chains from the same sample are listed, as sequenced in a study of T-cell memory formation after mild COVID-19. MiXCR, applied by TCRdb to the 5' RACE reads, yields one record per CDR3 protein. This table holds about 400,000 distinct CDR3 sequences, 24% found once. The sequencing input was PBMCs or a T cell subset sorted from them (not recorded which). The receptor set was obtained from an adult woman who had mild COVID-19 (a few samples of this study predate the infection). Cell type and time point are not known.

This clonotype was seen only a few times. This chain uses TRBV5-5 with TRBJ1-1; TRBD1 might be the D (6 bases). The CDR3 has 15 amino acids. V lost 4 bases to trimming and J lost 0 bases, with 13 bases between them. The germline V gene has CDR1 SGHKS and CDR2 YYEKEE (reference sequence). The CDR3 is CASSPSGTLNTEAFF. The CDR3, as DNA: TGTGCCAGCAGCCCTAGTGGGACACTGAACACTGAAGCTTTCTTT.

This CDR3 reads CASSLTTTRDTEAFF. In nucleotides, the CDR3 is TGTGCCAGCAGCTTAACTACTACACGGGACACTGAAGCTTTCTTT. This chain links TRBV7-3 with TRBJ1-1; no reliable D call. This CDR3 is 15 amino acids long. Germline V gene lookup returns CDR1 SGHTA and CDR2 FQGTGA. V was cut by 0 bases and J by 3 bases, with 11 bases left in between.

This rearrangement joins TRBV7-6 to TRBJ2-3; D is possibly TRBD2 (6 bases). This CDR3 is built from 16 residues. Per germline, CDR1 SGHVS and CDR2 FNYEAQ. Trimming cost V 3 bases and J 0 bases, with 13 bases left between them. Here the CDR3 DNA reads TGTGCCAGCAGCTTTAAGGGCGGGGTTAGCACAGATACGCAGTATTTT. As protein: CASSFKGGVSTDTQYF.

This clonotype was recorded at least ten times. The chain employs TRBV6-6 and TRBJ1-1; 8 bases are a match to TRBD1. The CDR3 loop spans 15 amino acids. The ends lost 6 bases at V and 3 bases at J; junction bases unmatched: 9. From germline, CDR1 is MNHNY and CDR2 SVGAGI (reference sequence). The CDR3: CASSYGQGRYTEAFF. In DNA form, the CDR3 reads TGTGCCAGCAGCTACGGACAGGGACGGTACACTGAAGCTTTCTTT.

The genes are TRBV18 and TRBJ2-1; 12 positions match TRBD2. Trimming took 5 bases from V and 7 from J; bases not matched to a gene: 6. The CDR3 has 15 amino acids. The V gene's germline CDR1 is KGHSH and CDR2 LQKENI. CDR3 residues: CASSSTSGSLNEQFF. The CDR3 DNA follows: TGTGCCAGCTCATCGACTAGCGGGAGTCTAAATGAGCAGTTCTTC.

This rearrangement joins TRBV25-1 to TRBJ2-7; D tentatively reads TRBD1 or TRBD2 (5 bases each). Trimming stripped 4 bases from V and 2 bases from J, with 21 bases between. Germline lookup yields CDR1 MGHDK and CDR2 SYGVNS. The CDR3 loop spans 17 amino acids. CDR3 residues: CASSGSSFGDGPYEQYF. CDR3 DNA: TGTGCCAGCAGTGGCTCGAGTTTCGGGGACGGGCCCTACGAGCAGTACTTC.

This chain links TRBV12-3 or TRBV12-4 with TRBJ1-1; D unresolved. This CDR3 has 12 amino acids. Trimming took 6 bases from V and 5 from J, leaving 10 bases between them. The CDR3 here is CASRTDGTEAFF. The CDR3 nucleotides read TGTGCCAGCAGAACGGACGGGACTGAAGCTTTCTTT.

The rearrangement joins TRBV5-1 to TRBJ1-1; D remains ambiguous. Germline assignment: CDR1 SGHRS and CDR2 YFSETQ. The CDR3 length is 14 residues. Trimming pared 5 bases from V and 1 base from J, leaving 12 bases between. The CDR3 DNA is TGCGCCAGCAGTCAAGGAGAGAAGAACACTGAAGCTTTCTTT. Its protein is CASSQGEKNTEAFF. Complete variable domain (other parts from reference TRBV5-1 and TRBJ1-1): KAGVTQTPRYLIKTRGQQVTLSCSPISGHRSVSWYQQTPGQGLQFLFEYFSETQRNKGNFPGRFSGRQFSNSRSEMNVSTLELGDSALYLCASSQGEKNTEAFFGQGTRLTVV.

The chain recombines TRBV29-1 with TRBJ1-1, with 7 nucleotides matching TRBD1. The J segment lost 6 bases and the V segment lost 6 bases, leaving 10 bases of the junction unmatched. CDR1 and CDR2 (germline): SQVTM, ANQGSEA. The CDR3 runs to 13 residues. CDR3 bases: TGCAGCGTCGACAGGGCGATGTTCCCTGAAGCTTTCTTT. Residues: CSVDRAMFPEAFF. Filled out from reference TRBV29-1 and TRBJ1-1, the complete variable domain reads SAVISQKPSRDICQRGTSLTIQCQVDSQVTMMFWYRQQPGQSLTLIATANQGSEATYESGFVIDKFPISRPNLTFSTLTVSNMSPEDSSIYLCSVDRAMFPEAFFGQGTRLTVV.

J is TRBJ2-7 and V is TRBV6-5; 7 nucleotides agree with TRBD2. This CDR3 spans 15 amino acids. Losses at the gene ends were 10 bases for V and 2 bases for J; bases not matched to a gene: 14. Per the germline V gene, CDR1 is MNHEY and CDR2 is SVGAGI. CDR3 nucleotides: TGTGCCACCGCTCTGGGAGGGGACCAAACCTACGAGCAGTACTTC. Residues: CATALGGDQTYEQYF.

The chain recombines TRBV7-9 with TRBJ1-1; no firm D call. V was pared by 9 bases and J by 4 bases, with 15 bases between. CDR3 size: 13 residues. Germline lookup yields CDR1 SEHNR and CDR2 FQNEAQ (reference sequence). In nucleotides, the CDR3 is TGTGCCAGTGGCGCCGGCAGACGCACTGAAGCTTTCTTT. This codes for CASGAGRRTEAFF.

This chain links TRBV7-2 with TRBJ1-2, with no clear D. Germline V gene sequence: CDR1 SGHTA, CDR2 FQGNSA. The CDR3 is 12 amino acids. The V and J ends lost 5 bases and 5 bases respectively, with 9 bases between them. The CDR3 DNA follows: TGTGCCAGCAGCCTGGACGCTTATGGCTACACCTTC. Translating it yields CASSLDAYGYTF. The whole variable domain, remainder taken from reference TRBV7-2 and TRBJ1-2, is GAGVSQSPSNKVTEKGKDVELRCDPISGHTALYWYRQSLGQGLEFLIYFQGNSAPDKSGLPSDRFSAERTGGSVSTLTIQRTQQEDSAVYLCASSLDAYGYTFGSGTRLTVV.

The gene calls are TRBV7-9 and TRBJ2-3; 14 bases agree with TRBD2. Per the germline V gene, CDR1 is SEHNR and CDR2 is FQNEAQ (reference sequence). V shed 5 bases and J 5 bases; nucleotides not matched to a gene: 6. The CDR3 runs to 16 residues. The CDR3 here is CASSPGLAGAKDTQYF. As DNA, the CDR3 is TGTGCCAGCAGCCCGGGACTAGCGGGGGCTAAAGATACGCAGTATTTT.

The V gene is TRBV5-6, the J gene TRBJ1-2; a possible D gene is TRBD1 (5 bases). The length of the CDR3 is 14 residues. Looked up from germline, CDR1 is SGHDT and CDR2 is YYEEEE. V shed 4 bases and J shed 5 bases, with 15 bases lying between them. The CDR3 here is CASSLGAELYGYTF. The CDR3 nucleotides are TGTGCCAGCAGCCTAGGGGCTGAACTTTATGGCTACACCTTC.

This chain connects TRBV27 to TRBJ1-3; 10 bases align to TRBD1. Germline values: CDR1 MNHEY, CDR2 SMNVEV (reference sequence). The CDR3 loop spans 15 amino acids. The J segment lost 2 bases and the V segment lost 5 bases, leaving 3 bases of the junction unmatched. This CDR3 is CASSRTGGAGNTIYF. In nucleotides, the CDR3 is TGTGCCAGCAGTCGGACAGGGGGAGCTGGAAACACCATATATTTT.

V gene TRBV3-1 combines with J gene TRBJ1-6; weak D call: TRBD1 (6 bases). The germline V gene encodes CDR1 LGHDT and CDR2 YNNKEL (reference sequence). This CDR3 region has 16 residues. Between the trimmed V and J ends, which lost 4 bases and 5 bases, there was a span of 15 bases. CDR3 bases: TGTGCCAGCAGCCGAGGGGGAATAGGGGATAATTCACCCCTCCACTTT. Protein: CASSRGGIGDNSPLHF.